The rows below give T cell receptor beta chains drawn from one sample of a study of T cell responses to AZD1222 COVID-19 vaccine. Profiled with immunoSEQ multiplex PCR; TCRdb holds only in-frame clones, not every one. The sample contains about 110,000 clones, over 85% of which appear only once. The specimen comprised peripheral blood, sampled 28 days after the second AZD1222 dose. Source of these receptors: an adult who received the AZD1222 COVID-19 vaccine. Each CDR3 is given with its conserved first and last residue. The D gene is left open where the match is weak. Clone size is not always given. Where it is, it says once, few, many or a class for expanded clones.

NA	TRBV29-1	TRBJ1-4	NA	CSVALGGEKLFF	TGCAGCGTTGCGTTGGGCGGAGAAAAACTGTTTTTT
NA	TRBV5-6	TRBJ2-4	NA	CATRPGGLAKNIQYF	TGTGCCACCCGGCCTGGCGGCCTAGCCAAAAACATTCAGTACTTC
NA	TRBV24-1	TRBJ1-2	NA	CATSDLQSTGGYTF	TGTGCCACCAGTGATTTGCAGTCAACGGGTGGCTACACCTTC
NA	TRBV4-3	TRBJ2-1	TRBD1	CASSQVPTGSEDQFF	TGCGCCAGCAGCCAAGTACCGACAGGGAGTGAGGATCAGTTCTTC
NA	TRBV7-3	TRBJ2-6	NA	CASSLKAGAGANVLTF	TGTGCCAGCAGCTTAAAGGCAGGGGCCGGGGCCAACGTCCTGACTTTC
NA	TRBV6-5	TRBJ2-7	TRBD1	CASQTGSSYEQYF	TGTGCCAGTCAGACAGGGAGCTCCTACGAGCAGTACTTC
NA	TRBV7-9	TRBJ2-3	TRBD2	CASSSERGSTDTQYF	TGTGCCAGCAGCTCGGAGCGGGGATCCACAGATACGCAGTATTTT
NA	TRBV5-1	TRBJ1-3	TRBD1	CASSWTGSGNTIYF	TGCGCCAGCAGCTGGACAGGGTCTGGAAACACCATATATTTT
NA	TRBV5-1	TRBJ2-7	TRBD1	CASSYTTGGVYEQYF	TGCGCCAGCAGCTATACGACAGGGGGCGTCTACGAGCAGTACTTC
NA	TRBV7-3	TRBJ1-2	NA	CASSLTFSDSLGVNYGYTF	TGTGCCAGCAGCTTAACTTTCAGCGATTCACTTGGGGTTAACTATGGCTACACCTTC
NA	TRBV15	TRBJ2-7	NA	CATSNRSSYEQYF	TGTGCCACCTCGAACAGGAGCTCCTACGAGCAGTACTTC
NA	TRBV7-3	TRBJ2-5	TRBD2	CASSSTSGEETQYF	TGTGCCAGCAGCTCAACTAGCGGGGAGGAGACCCAGTACTTC
NA	TRBV10-3	TRBJ1-1	TRBD1	CAIRGTGKSEAFF	TGTGCCATCAGAGGGACAGGGAAAAGTGAAGCTTTCTTT
NA	TRBV6-1	TRBJ2-7	NA	CASSEGARQRLGYEQYF	TGTGCCAGCAGTGAAGGAGCCCGGCAGAGACTTGGATACGAGCAGTACTTC
few	TRBV19	TRBJ1-4	TRBD1	CASSIPRTGNEKLFF	TGTGCCAGTAGTATACCCCGGACAGGGAATGAAAAACTGTTTTTT
few	TRBV15	TRBJ2-7	NA	CATSSDRQTRQYF	TGTGCCACCAGCAGCGATCGACAGACGAGGCAGTACTTC
once	TRBV6-1	TRBJ2-7	TRBD2	CASSTSGGTSYEQYF	TGTGCCAGCAGCACTAGCGGGGGGACCTCCTACGAGCAGTACTTC
NA	TRBV4-2	TRBJ2-7	NA	CASSQVDGRAYEQYF	TGTGCCAGCAGCCAGGTGGACGGCCGCGCCTACGAGCAGTACTTC
once	TRBV6-1	TRBJ1-4	TRBD1	CASSETGAFNEKLFF	TGTGCCAGCAGTGAAACAGGGGCCTTTAATGAAAAACTGTTTTTT
once	TRBV24-1	TRBJ1-5	NA	CATSAGGANNQPQHF	TGTGCCACCAGTGCTGGAGGGGCAAACAATCAGCCCCAGCATTTT
NA	TRBV6-2/TRBV6-3	TRBJ2-3	NA	CASSYSRTLPDTQYF	TGTGCCAGCAGTTACTCGCGGACTCTCCCAGATACGCAGTATTTT
NA	TRBV5-1	TRBJ1-1	NA	CASSLDRGWYTEAFF	TGCGCCAGCAGCTTGGATCGGGGATGGTACACTGAAGCTTTCTTT
NA	TRBV4-2	TRBJ1-6	NA	CASSQALRQENSPLHF	TGTGCCAGCAGCCAAGCTTTACGGCAGGAAAATTCACCCCTCCACTTT
NA	TRBV3-1/TRBV3-2	TRBJ2-7	TRBD1	CASSPWTGVEQYF	TGTGCCAGCAGCCCGTGGACAGGGGTCGAGCAGTACTTC
few	TRBV5-1	TRBJ2-2	NA	CASSFSGTGELFF	TGCGCCAGCAGCTTTAGTGGCACCGGGGAGCTGTTTTTT
NA	TRBV3-1/TRBV3-2	TRBJ1-2	TRBD1	CASSLGQNYGYTF	TGTGCCAGCAGCCTGGGACAGAACTATGGCTACACCTTC
NA	TRBV11-3	TRBJ2-2	NA	CASSPTGFNTGELFF	TGTGCCAGCAGCCCAACAGGGTTTAACACCGGGGAGCTGTTTTTT
NA	TRBV5-1	TRBJ2-1	TRBD2	CASSLVGLAGVFYNEQFF	TGCGCCAGCAGCTTGGTCGGACTAGCGGGGGTTTTTTACAATGAGCAGTTCTTC
NA	TRBV4-3	TRBJ2-1	NA	CASSQEGRSYNEQFF	TGCGCCAGCAGCCAAGAGGGACGGAGCTACAATGAGCAGTTCTTC
NA	TRBV7-9	TRBJ2-1	TRBD2	CASSLLGGVTGNEQFF	TGTGCCAGCAGCTTACTCGGGGGGGTTACTGGGAATGAGCAGTTCTTC
NA	TRBV6-2/TRBV6-3	TRBJ2-2	NA	CASSYGQGSGELFF	TGTGCCAGCAGTTACGGGCAGGGGTCCGGGGAGCTGTTTTTT
NA	TRBV29-1	TRBJ2-5	NA	CSVEDYSHTETQYF	TGCAGCGTTGAAGATTATAGTCATACAGAGACCCAGTACTTC
few	TRBV6-5	TRBJ2-1	TRBD2	CASSYSSGENEQFF	TGTGCCAGCAGTTACTCGAGCGGGGAAAATGAGCAGTTCTTC
NA	TRBV5-1	TRBJ2-3	TRBD2	CASREGTSALTDTQYF	TGCGCCAGCAGGGAGGGGACTAGCGCCCTCACAGATACGCAGTATTTT
NA	TRBV6-2/TRBV6-3	TRBJ2-4	TRBD1	CASSLDRGKNIQYF	TGTGCCAGCAGTTTGGACAGGGGAAAAAACATTCAGTACTTC
NA	TRBV12-3/TRBV12-4	TRBJ1-5	NA	CASTPRWGQPQHF	TGTGCCAGCACCCCCCGGTGGGGTCAGCCCCAGCATTTT
NA	TRBV9	TRBJ1-2	TRBD1	CASSVGQGGYGYTF	TGTGCCAGCAGCGTAGGACAGGGTGGCTATGGCTACACCTTC
NA	TRBV28	TRBJ1-1	NA	CASSPSTGNEAFF	TGTGCCAGCAGTCCCTCGACAGGAAATGAAGCTTTCTTT
NA	TRBV5-4	TRBJ1-1	TRBD1	CASSPGQGGTEAFF	TGTGCCAGCAGCCCAGGACAGGGTGGTACTGAAGCTTTCTTT
NA	TRBV19	TRBJ1-1	TRBD1	CASIQTGRTEAFF	TGTGCCAGTATCCAGACAGGGCGCACTGAAGCTTTCTTT
NA	TRBV19	TRBJ2-2	TRBD1	CASSKPGQGNTGELFF	TGTGCCAGTAGTAAACCGGGACAGGGAAACACCGGGGAGCTGTTTTTT
NA	TRBV18	TRBJ2-1	NA	CASSPRDEQFF	TGTGCCAGCTCACCCCGGGATGAGCAGTTCTTC
NA	TRBV5-1	TRBJ2-5	NA	CASSLVPGVETQYF	TGCGCCAGCAGCTTGGTTCCTGGGGTGGAGACCCAGTACTTC
NA	TRBV3-1/TRBV3-2	TRBJ1-2	NA	CASSRDRSGYGYTF	TGTGCCAGCAGCCGAGATCGGTCCGGCTATGGCTACACCTTC
NA	TRBV20-1	TRBJ2-5	NA	CSAPRETQYF	TGCAGTGCACCGAGGGAGACCCAGTACTTC
NA	TRBV3-1/TRBV3-2	TRBJ1-3	NA	CASSQDMGFSGNTIYF	TGTGCCAGCAGCCAAGATATGGGGTTCTCTGGAAACACCATATATTTT
NA	TRBV18	TRBJ2-7	NA	CASSPRQDGYEQYF	TGTGCCAGCTCACCCCGACAGGACGGCTACGAGCAGTACTTC
NA	TRBV6-2/TRBV6-3	TRBJ2-1	NA	CASSYGKTSYNEQFF	TGTGCCAGCAGTTACGGCAAAACCTCCTACAATGAGCAGTTCTTC
NA	TRBV27	TRBJ2-2	TRBD2	CARGVPGGPPGELFF	TGTGCCCGCGGGGTACCGGGGGGGCCACCCGGGGAGCTGTTTTTT
NA	TRBV6-5	TRBJ1-5	NA	CASSRGPDINQPQHF	TGTGCCAGCAGCCGCGGCCCGGACATTAATCAGCCCCAGCATTTT
NA	TRBV14	TRBJ1-2	TRBD1	CASSQVTGSRDYGYTF	TGTGCCAGCAGCCAAGTGACAGGGTCGAGGGACTATGGCTACACCTTC
NA	TRBV2	TRBJ2-5	TRBD1	CASRGLPGQGGETQYF	TGTGCCAGCAGAGGTTTACCGGGACAGGGTGGAGAGACCCAGTACTTC
NA	TRBV10-3	TRBJ2-7	NA	CATSGTDSYEQYF	TGTGCCACCAGCGGAACGGACTCCTACGAGCAGTACTTC
NA	TRBV2	TRBJ2-3	TRBD1	CASGYKGQGAADTQYF	TGTGCCAGCGGATACAAGGGACAGGGGGCAGCGGATACGCAGTATTTT